This TCR beta chain was sequenced during a study of PD-1 blockade in classical Hodgkin lymphoma. Study information: The patients were dosed with nivolumab 3 mg/kg, infused intravenously every 2 weeks.

Regarding the study as a whole: Newly diagnosed patients had baseline TCR diversity that was reportedly lower than that of healthy donors.

To note about this clone: Its antigen is unidentified.

Assay: immunoSEQ multiplex PCR; the TCRdb copy retains only in-frame clones and omits some. The sample records about 7,700 clones, more than 80% being singletons. Trimming stripped 6 bases from V and 4 bases from J, with 12 bases between. Germline V gene sequence: CDR1 SQVTM, CDR2 ANQGSEA. The CDR3 length is 12 residues. Every patient had relapsed following autologous stem cell transplantation, and cohorts differed in brentuximab vedotin exposure. By magnetic negative selection, CD4+ T cells were purified from thawed PBMCs. The chain uses TRBV29-1 and TRBJ1-2; a weak D match, TRBD1 (5 bases). Source: CD4+ T cells from blood, taken at baseline. The sequence came from a human donor with classical Hodgkin lymphoma. CDR3 amino acids: CSVGQGSYGYTF. The DNA of the CDR3 is TGCAGCGTGGGGCAGGGTTCCTATGGCTACACCTTC.